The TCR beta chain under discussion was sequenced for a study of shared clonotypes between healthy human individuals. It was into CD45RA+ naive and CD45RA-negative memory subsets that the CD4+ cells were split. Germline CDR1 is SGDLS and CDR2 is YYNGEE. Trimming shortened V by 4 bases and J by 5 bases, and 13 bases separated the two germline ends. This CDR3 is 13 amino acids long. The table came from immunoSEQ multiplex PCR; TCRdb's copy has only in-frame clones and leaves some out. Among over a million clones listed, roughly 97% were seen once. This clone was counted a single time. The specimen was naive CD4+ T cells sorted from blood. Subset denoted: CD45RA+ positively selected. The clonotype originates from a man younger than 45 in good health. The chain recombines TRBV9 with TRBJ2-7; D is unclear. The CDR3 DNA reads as TGTGCCAGCAGCCCCCGCGTGGGCCACGAGCAGTACTTC. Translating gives CASSPRVGHEQYF.